Shown below are 17 T cell receptor beta chains from a single sample sequenced in a study of beta chain features in type 1 diabetes (dated by TCRdb to the late 2010s). Libraries were made using the immunoSEQ multiplex PCR assay. The entire isolated RNA was reverse transcribed using the High Capacity cDNA Reverse Transcription Kit, and thus expressed TCRB transcripts were sequenced. TCRdb provides this immuneACCESS table in a form limited to in-frame rearrangements. Some clones are lacking; in checked studies, under half of them reflect an unresolved V gene, and why the rest are absent is not known. This sample has 680,000 or so clones in its table, and under 15% of those were observed once. The top ten constitute 0.02% to 0.025% of the sample. These TCRs are of unknown antigen specificity. Results and caveats for the whole study, not just this receptor: A moderate but significant shortening of TCRB CDR3 length was observed in type 1 diabetes patients in all four CD4+ subsets.

The sequencing sample was made of naive CD4+ T cells from blood. Interpreted using the paper, the cell subset or site label stands for: true naive CD4+ T cells. The source of these receptors is a man in his late teens or twenties with type 1 diabetes.

About this clone: Other DNA sequences within the sample encode an identical CDR3. The chain is built from TRBV5-1 and TRBJ2-5; D is uncertain. CDR1 and CDR2 (germline): SGHRS, YFSETQ. The V end lost 3 bases, the J end lost 1 base, and 10 bases lay between the germline ends. The CDR3 is made up of 14 amino acids. The CDR3 protein is CASSSGRTQETQYF. In DNA, the CDR3 is TGCGCCAGCAGCTCCGGACGGACCCAAGAGACCCAGTACTTC. Drawing the rest from reference TRBV5-1 and TRBJ2-5, the complete variable domain is KAGVTQTPRYLIKTRGQQVTLSCSPISGHRSVSWYQQTPGQGLQFLFEYFSETQRNKGNFPGRFSGRQFSNSRSEMNVSTLELGDSALYLCASSSGRTQETQYFGPGTRLLVL.

This clone was counted only a few times. The same CDR3 also results from other DNA sequences found in this sample. V is TRBV7-2 and J is TRBJ1-2; TRBD1 is a possible D gene (6 bases). The V end lost 1 base, the J end lost 5 bases, and 8 bases lay between the germline ends. Germline CDR1 SGHTA, CDR2 FQGNSA. The CDR3 is 13 amino acids. CDR3 in amino acids: CASSLGQGYGYTF. The CDR3 DNA reads TGTGCCAGCAGCTTAGGGCAGGGGTATGGCTACACCTTC.

The J gene is TRBJ2-6, the V gene TRBV15; no clear D. V was cut by 0 bases and J by 0 bases, with 9 bases left in between. The length of the CDR3 is 17 residues. The germline V gene has CDR1 LNHNV and CDR2 YYDKDF (reference sequence). The CDR3: CATSRDSAYSGANVLTF. CDR3 nucleotides: TGTGCCACCAGCAGAGATTCTGCATACTCTGGGGCCAACGTCCTGACTTTC.

Only one count was recorded for this clone. V gene TRBV7-2 combines with J gene TRBJ1-2; a possible D gene is TRBD1 (6 bases). The CDR3 runs 15 residues. CDR1 is SGHTA, CDR2 FQGNSA, per germline. V was clipped by 4 bases and J by 3 bases, with 15 bases between them. The CDR3 region is CASSSYRVKDYGYTF. The CDR3 DNA reads TGTGCCAGCAGCTCGTACAGGGTTAAAGACTATGGCTACACCTTC.

The rearrangement links TRBV18 to TRBJ2-7; D is ambiguous. CDR1 and CDR2 (germline): KGHSH, LQKENI. The CDR3 runs 12 residues. V lost 6 bases, J lost 2 bases, and 8 bases lay in between. The CDR3 DNA reads as TGTGCCAGCTCCCCAGTGGCCTACGAGCAGTACTTC. The encoded protein is CASSPVAYEQYF.

This clone has a handful of counts. The chain links TRBV21-1 to TRBJ1-5; the listed D gene, TRBD1, was not tested against the DNA. TRBV21-1 represents a pseudogene. The CDR3 runs 15 residues. CDR3 DNA: TGTGCCAGCAGGGAGGGGACAGCCGAATATCAGCCCCAGCATTTT. This encodes CASREGTAEYQPQHF.

This clone was seen more than once but under ten times. V gene TRBV7-9 combines with J gene TRBJ2-5, with 8 bases lining up with TRBD1. CDR1 and CDR2 from the germline V gene are SEHNR and FQNEAQ (reference sequence). V dropped 5 bases and J dropped 2; count of bases not matched to a gene: 7. The CDR3 sequence is 15 residues long. The CDR3 sequence: CASSTTGVPQETQYF. In DNA form, the CDR3 reads TGTGCCAGCAGCACGACAGGGGTTCCACAAGAGACCCAGTACTTC.

This clone was observed a handful of times. The V gene is TRBV18, the J gene TRBJ2-1, with TRBD2 matching over 8 bases. Germline trimming cut 2 bases from V and 6 bases from J; bases unmatched to any gene: 12. The CDR3 extends over 17 amino acids. Germline-derived CDR1 and CDR2 are KGHSH and LQKENI. CDR3 protein: CASSPMGQSGGFNEQFF. CDR3 in DNA: TGTGCCAGCTCACCAATGGGACAAAGCGGGGGCTTCAATGAGCAGTTCTTC.

A few counts support this clone. The rearrangement joins TRBV7-9 to TRBJ1-1; possibly TRBD1 for D (6 bases). Trimming removed 1 base at V and 6 bases at J, with 12 bases between. Germline CDR1 SEHNR, CDR2 FQNEAQ (reference sequence). There are 14 residues in the CDR3. DNA for the CDR3: TGTGCCAGCAGCTTAGAGGGGGGGTTGGCTGAAGCTTTCTTT. Residues: CASSLEGGLAEAFF.

The J gene is TRBJ2-1, the V gene TRBV5-6; D may be TRBD1 or TRBD2 (5 bases each). This CDR3 is 17 amino acids long. Trimming shortened V by 1 base and J by 3 bases, and 17 bases separated the two germline ends. The germline gives CDR1 SGHDT, CDR2 YYEEEE. DNA of the CDR3: TGTGCCAGCAGCTTGTTCCCACCGGGACCCAGCTACAATGAGCAGTTCTTC. Its translation: CASSLFPPGPSYNEQFF.

The gene calls are TRBV2 and TRBJ1-2; 8 nucleotides agree with TRBD1. This CDR3 contains 13 residues. The germline V gene has CDR1 SNHLY and CDR2 FYNNEI. With V trimmed by 8 bases and J by 3 bases, 5 bases remained unmatched. Here the CDR3 reads CASFDRGDYGYTF. The CDR3 region has the DNA TGTGCCAGCTTCGACAGGGGCGACTATGGCTACACCTTC.

This chain uses TRBV7-8 with TRBJ2-5; a possible D gene is TRBD1 (5 bases). Germline values: CDR1 SGHVS, CDR2 FQNEAQ. V shed 5 bases and J shed 1 base, with 11 bases lying between them. The CDR3 has 14 residues. The CDR3 nucleotides read TGTGCCAGCAGCCTCAGGGCAGCCCAAGAGACCCAGTACTTC. Its protein is CASSLRAAQETQYF.

This chain uses TRBV6-1 with TRBJ1-2; TRBD1 aligns across 7 bases. With V trimmed by 3 bases and J by 5 bases, 9 bases remained unmatched. The CDR3 totals 15 residues. Germline V CDR1 and CDR2: MNHNS, SASEGT. The chain's CDR3 is CASSDRNRGGYGYTF. Written as DNA, the CDR3 is TGTGCCAGCAGTGACCGCAACAGGGGAGGTTATGGCTACACCTTC.

This clone was detected only a few times. In nucleotides, the CDR3 is TGTGCCAGCAAGGTCTTGAATGAGCAGTTCTTC. Amino acid sequence: CASKVLNEQFF. The gene calls are TRBV25-1 and TRBJ2-1; D gene unclear. The CDR3 has 11 residues. The germline CDR1 and CDR2 sequences are MGHDK and SYGVNS. V gave up 7 bases and J gave up 7 bases, with 8 bases separating them.

This clone was seen a handful of times. The V and J genes are TRBV4-1 and TRBJ1-6; no reliable D call. The CDR3 extends over 15 amino acids. Trimming cost V 8 bases and J 7 bases, with 18 bases left between them. Germline CDR1 and CDR2: MGHRA and YSYEKL. The CDR3 spells CASRAGGRINSPLHF. The CDR3 DNA follows: TGCGCCAGCCGCGCGGGAGGACGGATCAATTCACCCCTCCACTTT.

The V and J genes are TRBV2 and TRBJ1-5; D possibly corresponds to TRBD1 (5 bases). The CDR3 length is 15 residues. V lost 3 bases and J 2 bases, leaving 11 bases between the germline ends. Per the germline V gene, CDR1 is SNHLY and CDR2 is FYNNEI. The CDR3 nucleotides are TGTGCCAGCAGTGAGGAAAGGGGAGGCAATCAGCCCCAGCATTTT. As protein: CASSEERGGNQPQHF.

Only a few counts were recorded for this clone. The rearrangement uses TRBV18 and TRBJ2-7, with 10 bases fitting TRBD1. This CDR3 has 14 amino acids. Trimming at V came to 5 bases and at J to 4 bases, leaving 5 bases not matched to a gene. Germline CDR1 is KGHSH and CDR2 is LQKENI. CDR3 bases: TGTGCCAGCTCATCCGGGACAGGGGATTACGAGCAGTACTTC. It codes for CASSSGTGDYEQYF.